One T cell receptor beta chain is described in this entry. Its cognate antigen has yet to be identified. The record has no base qualities; no much larger clone is one base away. The data originate from a study of Ad26.COV2.S vaccination and SARS-CoV-2 variants (dated by TCRdb to about 2021). About the investigation overall: Vaccine-arm donors came from COV1001, a multicentre, randomized, double-blind, placebo-controlled phase I-IIa trial of Ad26.COV2.S in healthy adults. Ad26.COV2.S was administered intramuscularly at a dose of 5x10^10 or 1x10^11 viral particles, either as one shot or as two shots given 56 days apart. Trial participants were randomized into five groups of five: low-dose or high-dose Ad26.COV2.S given once or twice, or placebo on both occasions. Investigators did not know the trial group allocation while performing experiments and assessing outcomes. The specificity and breadth of SARS-CoV-2-reactive T cell receptors after Ad26.COV2.S vaccination were assessed by TCRbeta repertoire sequencing. A total of 32 samples were included in the TCR-sequenced set, comprising 19 Ad26.COV2.S vaccine recipients, 5 placebo recipients and 8 SARS-CoV-2 convalescent individuals. On the study overall, not on this receptor specifically: The study lacked the statistical power to compare responses across vaccine doses or regimens. Comparable non-spike TCR breadth was observed between vaccine and placebo recipients, consistent with only spike being contained in the vaccine. The authors noted that total T cell responses may have been underestimated by the TCR breadth and depth analyses. After vaccination, spike-specific CD8+ and CD4+ T cell responses were reported to show substantial breadth. Ad26.COV2.S recipients had higher spike-specific TCR breadth than placebo recipients (P = 0.0014).

TCRbeta CDR3 regions were sequenced with the immunoSEQ Assay. After extraction, genomic DNA underwent amplification by bias-controlled multiplex PCR, followed by high-throughput sequencing. The paper's processing steps were these. To quantify the absolute abundance of every unique TCRbeta CDR3 region, sequences were collapsed and filtered. T cell fraction was estimated by normalizing TCRbeta template counts to usable DNA, which was measured by amplifying reference genes present in all nucleated cells. Repertoire TCRs were annotated as SARS-CoV-2-specific when V gene, CDR3 amino acid sequence and J gene were exactly matched to a known reactive TCR set. The reference SARS-CoV-2 TCR set was obtained from MIRA and was filtered for enrichment in COVID-19-positive ImmuneCODE repertoires, whereby public or cross-reactive TCRs were removed. Using the MIRA antigens, annotated TCRs were further analysed by specific ORF or by position within an ORF. Depth was the summed frequency of annotated unique rearrangements, while breadth was defined as annotated unique rearrangements over total unique productive rearrangements. Two-sided Wilcoxon rank-sum tests were used to compare TCR breadth between groups. Sourced from immuneACCESS, this table was stored by TCRdb with only in-frame sequences that have V and J called. A share of the clones is absent; for the studies checked, an unresolved V gene accounts for under half, and the remainder has no known explanation. V and J calls and clone size follow that table, whereas D and trimming were derived from the DNA. Across this sample there are 440,000 or so clones, with 80% to 95% seen only once. The ten largest clones capture 4.3% of the sample.

There are 17 amino acids in the CDR3, from cysteine to phenylalanine inclusive. The DNA shown is the 51-base CDR3, in frame from base 1. Per the germline V gene, MGHRA is the CDR1 and YSYEKL is the CDR2. Trimming takes 1 base off V and 7 bases off J; junction bases not matched to a gene: 12. This specimen's treatment or condition label, per the study, means: around 19 received Ad26.COV2.S at low or high dose, single or two shots; a few received placebo; per-sample allocation not given. Repertoires of vaccine and placebo recipients were sequenced from samples taken on day 63 after the first injection. In Cohort 1b, about two dozen adults aged 18-55 years were enrolled at a single site in Boston, USA, between 29 July and 7 August 2020. Ad26.COV2.S was a replication-incompetent adenovirus type 26 vector that expressed a prefusion-stabilized SARS-CoV-2 spike protein derived from the original Wuhan strain.

This clonotype was obtained from a person aged 18-65 years who received the Ad26.COV2.S COVID-19 vaccine or a placebo. Recombination linked TRBV4-1 to TRBJ2-1, with 8 bases matching TRBD2. Sequencing used peripheral blood, obtained in a trial of Ad26.COV2.S vaccine versus placebo. The nucleotide sequence reads TGCGCCAGCAGCCAAGGTTCACGGACGGGAGGGATAAATGAGCAGTTCTTC. Translation gives CASSQGSRTGGINEQFF.